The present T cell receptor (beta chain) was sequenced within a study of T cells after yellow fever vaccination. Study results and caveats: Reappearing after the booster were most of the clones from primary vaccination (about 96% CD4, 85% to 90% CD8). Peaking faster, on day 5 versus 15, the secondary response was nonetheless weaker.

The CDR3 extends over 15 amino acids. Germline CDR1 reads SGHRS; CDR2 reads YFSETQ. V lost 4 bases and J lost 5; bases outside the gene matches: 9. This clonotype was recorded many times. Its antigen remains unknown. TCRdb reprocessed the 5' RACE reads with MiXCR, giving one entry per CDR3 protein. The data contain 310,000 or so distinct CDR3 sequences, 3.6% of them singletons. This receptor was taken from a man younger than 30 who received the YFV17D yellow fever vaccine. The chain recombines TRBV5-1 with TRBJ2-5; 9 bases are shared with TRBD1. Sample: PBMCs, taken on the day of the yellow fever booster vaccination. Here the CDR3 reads CASSPDRGGSETQYF. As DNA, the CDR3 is TGCGCCAGCAGCCCGGACAGGGGAGGTAGCGAGACCCAGTACTTC.